This T cell receptor (beta chain) derives from a study of blood T cell repertoires in COVID-19. Overall study context: In each case, the material was cDNA or gDNA derived from T cells, B-cell-depleted T cells, or PBMCs.

In the study's own analysis: Reference gene primer amplification gave nucleated cell count estimates. Repertoires were generated with immunoSEQ multiplex PCR, while TCRdb's copy carries only in-frame clones and drops some. V and J calls and clone size are as listed in that table; D and trimming were resolved from the DNA. The top ten hold around 10% of the sample, which has some 96,000 clones, roughly 79% seen once. CDR3 size: 17 residues. CDR1 MDHEN and CDR2 SYDVKM come from the germline V gene. V was clipped by 8 bases and J by 3 bases; unmatched bases: 13. This clone was recorded only once. The chain couples TRBV28 to TRBJ1-1; 12 nucleotides align to TRBD1. This sequence originates from a woman aged 65 to 85 with acute or convalescent COVID-19. What was sequenced was peripheral blood. The CDR3 DNA reads TGTGCCAGCGGCACCGGGACAGGGGGCCCATCGGACACTGAAGCTTTCTTT. As protein: CASGTGTGGPSDTEAFF.